This T cell receptor (beta chain) was observed in a study of shared clonotypes between healthy human individuals. Notes on the study in general: A few donors shared approximately 5% of their naive CD4 clonotypes. Estimated richness was generally greater in naive than memory subsets.

With 5 bases removed from V and 2 bases from J, the gap between germline ends came to 12 bases. CDR3 length: 14 residues. Germline V gene sequence: CDR1 SEHNR, CDR2 FQNEAQ (reference sequence). CD45RO-negative, CCR7-selected cells formed the naive CD8 fraction, which excluded terminally differentiated effector memory CD45RA+ cells. TCRdb keeps only in-frame clones here, not all; method: immunoSEQ multiplex PCR. Among around 580,000 clones listed, roughly 98% were seen once. This clone came up once. Its antigen is not known. Sequencing used naive CD8+ T cells sorted from blood. This sequence joins TRBV7-9 and TRBJ2-5; D might be TRBD1 (6 bases). This TCR derives from a man aged 30 to 39 in good health. CDR3 in amino acids: CASSRDISQETQYF. DNA of the CDR3: TGTGCCAGCAGCCGGGACATTAGTCAAGAGACCCAGTACTTC.